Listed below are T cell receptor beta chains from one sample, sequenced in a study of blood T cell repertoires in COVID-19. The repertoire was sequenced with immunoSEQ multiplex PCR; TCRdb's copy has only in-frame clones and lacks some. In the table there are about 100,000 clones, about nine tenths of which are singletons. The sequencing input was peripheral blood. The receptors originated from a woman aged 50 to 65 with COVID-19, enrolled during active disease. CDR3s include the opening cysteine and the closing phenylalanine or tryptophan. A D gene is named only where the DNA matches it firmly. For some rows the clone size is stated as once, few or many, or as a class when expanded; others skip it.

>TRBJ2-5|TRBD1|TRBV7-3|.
TGTGCCAGCAGCTATACCGGGACAGCGCAAGAGACCCAGTACTTC
CASSYTGTAQETQYF
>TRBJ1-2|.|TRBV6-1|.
TGTGCCAGCAGTGAAGACGACACAAGCTATGGCTACACCTTC
CASSEDDTSYGYTF
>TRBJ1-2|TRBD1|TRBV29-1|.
TGCAGCGTTGGGGACGGGACAGGGGGCGGTTATGGCTACACCTTC
CSVGDGTGGGYGYTF
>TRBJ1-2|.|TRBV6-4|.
TGTGCCAGCAGCCAAGACAGCCGAACGGATGGCTACACCTTC
CASSQDSRTDGYTF
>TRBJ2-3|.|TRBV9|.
TGTGCCAGCACCCCGGGCGGGGGCACAGATACGCAGTATTTT
CASTPGGGTDTQYF
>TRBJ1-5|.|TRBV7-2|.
TGTGCCAGCAGCTTAGGTGCCACTCGGCCCCAGCATTTT
CASSLGATRPQHF
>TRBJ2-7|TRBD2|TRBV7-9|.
TGTGCCAGCATCGGGGCGGGGGACTCCTACGAGCAGTACTTC
CASIGAGDSYEQYF
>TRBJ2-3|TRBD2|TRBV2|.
TGTGCCAGCAGGATACTAGCGGGGATCGCAGATACGCAGTATTTT
CASRILAGIADTQYF
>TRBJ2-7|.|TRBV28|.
TGTGCCAGCAGCTGGGGGACTGGCTACGAGCAGTACTTC
CASSWGTGYEQYF
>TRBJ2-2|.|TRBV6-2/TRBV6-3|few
TGTGCCAGCAGTTACTTTGGGGGGGGCTCCGGGGAGCTGTTTTTT
CASSYFGGGSGELFF
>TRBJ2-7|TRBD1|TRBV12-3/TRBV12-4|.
TGTGCCAGCGCCGCAGGGGGCAACGAGCAGTACTTC
CASAAGGNEQYF
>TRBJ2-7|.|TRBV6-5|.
TGTGCCAGCAGTCTAACTACCGGGACACCCAGGGCGCAGTACTTC
CASSLTTGTPRAQYF
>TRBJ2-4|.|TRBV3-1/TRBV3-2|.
TGTGCCAGCAGCCAATTCAGCCTGACTCGCCCGGGTGACATTCAGTACTTC
CASSQFSLTRPGDIQYF
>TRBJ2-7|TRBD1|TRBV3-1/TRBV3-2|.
TGTGCCAGCAGCCTAGGGACAGGTGGGGTGTACGAGCAGTACTTC
CASSLGTGGVYEQYF